Included here is one TCR beta chain sequence, with context. The target antigen is unknown. There were 3500 ng of total RNA used for each TCR library. Template switching incorporated UMIs with a 6-nucleotide sample barcode. TCRdb re-called the 5' RACE reads and catalogs CDR3 proteins one per entry, DNA excluded. Found here are around 140,000 distinct CDR3 sequences; the top ten clones hold roughly 2.5%. These data come from a study of monozygotic twins with inflammatory bowel disease. General observations from the study: Neither one strong signal nor one clonotype associated with IBD was supported. Against healthy co-twins, IBD patients had lower TCRbeta diversity (measured by inverse Simpson).

This CDR3 spans 18 amino acids. CDR1 is SGHAT, CDR2 FQDESV, per germline (reference sequence). This TCR came from a human donor with ulcerative colitis or Crohn's disease, or a healthy co-twin of an affected twin (not recorded which). This chain joins TRBV11-1 and TRBJ2-3; the D call of TRBD1 rests on TCRdb alone, since no DNA is present to check it. The sequenced sample consisted of blood. CDR3 sequence: CASSLASGGDPHTDTQYF.